This TCR beta chain appears in the sequencing data of a study of cytomegalovirus exposure and HLA in healthy donors. Germline V gene data show CDR1 as MDHEN and CDR2 as SYDVKM. This CDR3 has 12 amino acids. V was shortened by 6 bases and J by 2 bases, with 7 bases between the two germline ends. Regarding this clone: What it binds is not known.

Study-wide results and caveats: TCR beta V segments were, for the most part, productive about 87% or about 30% of the time in an earlier analysis. It was reportedly the case that the classifier diagnosed cytomegalovirus status with high specificity and sensitivity. Reported findings show TCR beta sequences accurately forecast HLA-A and HLA-B alleles in most subjects.

Vbeta (60) and Jbeta (13) primers were used in the PCR. The data were produced by immunoSEQ multiplex PCR, yet TCRdb's version contains in-frame clones alone and is incomplete. The sample lists over 100,000 clones, about 80% seen once, with approximately 5% in the top ten. The chain couples TRBV28 to TRBJ2-5; D unclear. The sequencing sample was made of PBMCs. This receptor was identified in a man between 25 and 39 years old in good health and CMV-seronegative. CDR3 protein: CASSRSQETQYF. The DNA of the CDR3 is TGTGCCAGCAGCAGGTCTCAAGAGACCCAGTACTTC.